The next 11 T cell receptor beta chains were all read from a single sample in a study of PD-L1 blockade in urothelial cancer. Sequencing used immunoSEQ multiplex PCR; TCRdb keeps in-frame clones, though not all of them. The sample lists around 100,000 clones, approximately 85% occurring once. Sequenced here: PBMCs, sampled around atezolizumab (anti-PD-L1) treatment. The receptors shown here come from a man in his forties or fifties with urothelial cancer.

The V gene is TRBV27, the J gene TRBJ1-6; D might be TRBD1 (6 bases). Looked up from germline, CDR1 is MNHEY and CDR2 is SMNVEV (reference sequence). V lost 4 bases and J lost 7, with 11 bases in between. The CDR3 extends over 14 amino acids. As DNA, the CDR3 is TGTGCCAGCAGTTCCGGGGGGGCGAATTCACCCCTCCACTTT. It yields the protein CASSSGGANSPLHF.

V and J are TRBV19 and TRBJ1-1; D not certain. The CDR3 has 15 amino acids. Germline CDR1 reads LNHDA; CDR2 reads SQIVND (reference sequence). Between the trimmed V and J ends, which lost 5 bases and 2 bases, there was a span of 15 bases. The CDR3 loop is CASSRADFFNTEAFF. CDR3 nucleotides: TGTGCCAGTAGTCGCGCGGACTTTTTCAACACTGAAGCTTTCTTT.

This clone was detected a few times. A junction end diverges from the germline sequence, so it may reflect a read error. This sequence joins TRBV10-3 and TRBJ2-1, with 8 bases lining up with TRBD1. The CDR3 runs 11 residues. Germline V CDR1 and CDR2: ENHRY, SYGVKD. CDR3 DNA: TGCGCAGGGGGCACCTACAATGAGCAGTTCTTC. This sequence encodes CAGGTYNEQFF.

V gene TRBV7-6 combines with J gene TRBJ2-1; D possibly corresponds to TRBD1 (5 bases). Trimming left V 5 bases short and J 5 bases short, with 16 bases between. CDR3 length: 15 residues. Per germline, CDR1 SGHVS and CDR2 FNYEAQ. In DNA, the CDR3 is TGTGCCAGCAGCCCAACCCCCGGACACGACAATGAGCAGTTCTTC. Translated: CASSPTPGHDNEQFF.

This sequence joins TRBV7-7 and TRBJ2-1; D might be TRBD2 (5 bases). Looked up from germline, CDR1 is SSHAT and CDR2 is FNYEAQ (reference sequence). CDR3 size: 13 residues. Here the CDR3 DNA reads TGTGCTAGTGAATTCTCAGCGGACAATGAGCAGTTCTTC. Its translation is CASEFSADNEQFF.

The chain is built from TRBV5-1 and TRBJ2-3; 8 positions match TRBD2. Germline CDR1 SGHRS, CDR2 YFSETQ. CDR3 length: 16 residues. The ends lost 1 base at V and 0 bases at J; junction bases unmatched: 4. CDR3 residues: CASSLRSSGSTDTQYF. The CDR3 nucleotides are TGCGCCAGCAGCTTGAGGTCTAGCGGGAGCACAGATACGCAGTATTTT.

V is TRBV28 and J is TRBJ2-3, with 10 bases fitting TRBD2. V dropped 8 bases and J dropped 2; count of bases not matched to a gene: 4. CDR3 length: 14 amino acids. Germline V CDR1 and CDR2: MDHEN, SYDVKM. CDR3 nucleotide sequence: TGTGCCAGCGGGACTAGCGCATCCACAGATACGCAGTATTTT. Its translation is CASGTSASTDTQYF. Full variable domain (remainder filled in from reference TRBV28 and TRBJ2-3): DVKVTQSSRYLVKRTGEKVFLECVQDMDHENMFWYRQDPGLGLRLIYFSYDVKMKEKGDIPEGYSVSREKKERFSLILESASTNQTSMYLCASGTSASTDTQYFGPGTRLTVL.

This chain connects TRBV5-1 to TRBJ2-3; D unresolved. Looked up from germline, CDR1 is SGHRS and CDR2 is YFSETQ. The CDR3 spans 13 residues. V shed 1 base and J shed 8 bases, with 11 bases lying between them. CDR3 bases: TGCGCCAGCAGCTTGTTGTACCGCGGTACGCAGTATTTT. It encodes CASSLLYRGTQYF.

The rearrangement links TRBV6-1 to TRBJ2-7; 7 positions match TRBD1. Trimming removed 3 bases from V and 6 bases from J; junction bases left unmatched: 8. The germline gives CDR1 MNHNS, CDR2 SASEGT. The length of the CDR3 is 14 residues. As DNA, the CDR3 is TGTGCCAGCAGTGACGCTACAGGGGTCACCGAGCAGTACTTC. It encodes CASSDATGVTEQYF.

The chain uses TRBV28 and TRBJ2-3; the match to TRBD2 covers 7 bases. CDR1 and CDR2 (germline): MDHEN, SYDVKM. There are 14 residues in the CDR3. Unmatched junction bases numbered 7, after V lost 6 bases and J lost 4 bases. As DNA, the CDR3 is TGTGCCAGCAGCACGACTAGCCGCGCAGATACGCAGTATTTT. This encodes CASSTTSRADTQYF.

The rearrangement joins TRBV7-8 to TRBJ1-5; maybe TRBD1 (5 bases). The CDR3 has 16 amino acids. Trimming took 1 base from V and 0 from J, leaving 10 bases between them. In germline, CDR1 is SGHVS, CDR2 FQNEAQ. In DNA, the CDR3 is TGTGCCAGCAGCTTAGTGGAGGGGTATAGCAATCAGCCCCAGCATTTT. Protein product: CASSLVEGYSNQPQHF.